These T cell receptor beta chains were read from a single sample in a study of control samples from healthy donors and cancer patients. Sequencing used immunoSEQ multiplex PCR; TCRdb keeps in-frame clones, though not all of them. The sample has some 150,000 clones, nearly 96% seen once. The specimen was blood. Source of these receptors: a woman in her 30s in good health. CDR3s include the opening cysteine and the closing phenylalanine or tryptophan. The D gene is left open where the match is weak. Clone sizes are given selectively: once, few, many, or a class where the clone is expanded.

TRBV23-1	-	TRBJ1-1	-	17	CASSQYDSDCGGVRAFF	TGCGCCAGCAGTCAATATGACAGTGATTGTGGAGGGGTTAGGGCTTTCTTT
TRBV6-5	-	TRBJ1-6	-	13	CASSYSWNEALHF	TGTGCCAGCAGTTACTCTTGGAACGAGGCCCTCCACTTT
TRBV30	-	TRBJ1-5	-	13	CAWTLGEAKPQHF	TGTGCCTGGACCCTCGGGGAGGCGAAGCCCCAGCATTTT
TRBV5-1	TRBD1	TRBJ2-1	-	14	CASKPGQPYNEQFF	TGCGCCAGCAAACCGGGACAGCCTTACAATGAGCAGTTCTTC
TRBV5-6	TRBD2	TRBJ2-1	-	16	CASSPSGEGPYNEQFF	TGTGCCAGCAGCCCCTCGGGGGAGGGTCCCTACAATGAGCAGTTCTTC
TRBV27	-	TRBJ2-6	-	16	CASSLFGGPGANVLTF	TGTGCCAGCAGTTTATTCGGGGGTCCCGGGGCCAACGTCCTGACTTTC
TRBV11-2	-	TRBJ1-6	-	13	CASSSNRPGSLHF	TGTGCCAGCAGCTCGAACAGGCCCGGATCCCTCCACTTT
TRBV10-1	-	TRBJ1-2	-	14	CASSESEANYGYTF	TGCGCCAGCAGTGAGTCAGAAGCCAACTATGGCTACACCTTC
TRBV29-1	-	TRBJ2-7	-	13	CSVEASAGGEQYF	TGCAGCGTTGAAGCTTCGGCAGGCGGGGAGCAGTACTTC
TRBV5-1	TRBD1	TRBJ2-5	-	15	CASSLGQGLQETQYF	TGCGCCAGCAGCTTAGGACAGGGCCTACAAGAGACCCAGTACTTC
TRBV3-1/TRBV3-2	-	TRBJ1-2	-	16	CASSQEPGIYNYGYTF	TGTGCCAGCAGCCAAGAACCCGGCATTTATAACTATGGCTACACCTTC
TRBV7-3	-	TRBJ2-2	-	13	CASSLRESGELFF	TGTGCCAGCAGCTTAAGGGAGTCCGGGGAGCTGTTTTTT
TRBV19	TRBD1	TRBJ1-5	-	15	CASSRTGYSNQPQHF	TGTGCCAGTAGCCGGACAGGGTATAGCAATCAGCCCCAGCATTTT
TRBV3-1/TRBV3-2	-	TRBJ1-6	-	15	CASSQVGGRDSPLHF	TGTGCCAGCAGCCAAGTAGGTGGCAGGGATTCACCCCTCCACTTT
TRBV29-1	-	TRBJ2-1	-	12	CSVRTDVKVQFF	TGCAGCGTAAGAACAGACGTCAAGGTGCAGTTCTTC
TRBV27	-	TRBJ1-3	-	16	CASSLSGELSGNTIYF	TGTGCCAGCAGTCTATCAGGGGAACTTTCTGGAAACACCATATATTTT
TRBV6-5	-	TRBJ1-2	-	13	CASNGWGNYGYTF	TGTGCCAGCAATGGATGGGGGAACTATGGCTACACCTTC
TRBV5-4	-	TRBJ2-7	-	13	CASSLVYGDEQYF	TGTGCCAGCAGCTTGGTCTATGGGGACGAGCAGTACTTC
TRBV7-3	TRBD2	TRBJ2-7	-	16	CASSLTSTSGPYEQYF	TGTGCCAGCAGCTTAACCTCGACTAGCGGGCCCTACGAGCAGTACTTC
TRBV6-5	-	TRBJ2-1	-	12	CASSYRDNEQFF	TGTGCCAGCAGTTACCGCGACAATGAGCAGTTCTTC
TRBV7-6	-	TRBJ1-1	-	14	CASSLGEVNTEAFF	TGTGCCAGCAGCTTAGGTGAGGTGAACACTGAAGCTTTCTTT
TRBV10-3	-	TRBJ2-7	-	13	CAISGTGSGEQYF	TGTGCCATCTCAGGAACAGGGTCGGGCGAGCAGTACTTC
TRBV5-6	TRBD1	TRBJ2-7	-	17	CASSILKDRGSSYEQYF	TGTGCCAGCAGCATACTCAAGGACAGGGGGTCCTCCTACGAGCAGTACTTC
TRBV27	TRBD1	TRBJ2-7	once	15	CASSLRDRGSYEQYF	TGTGCCAGCAGTTTAAGGGACAGGGGGTCCTACGAGCAGTACTTC
TRBV4-2	-	TRBJ2-7	once	15	CASSQLARSSYEQYF	TGTGCCAGCAGCCAGCTAGCCAGGAGCTCCTACGAGCAGTACTTC
TRBV28	-	TRBJ1-6	-	12	CASSKGVSPLHF	TGTGCCAGCAGCAAGGGAGTTTCACCCCTCCACTTT
TRBV6-4	TRBD1	TRBJ1-2	-	13	CASRGQGNYGYTF	TGTGCCAGCAGAGGACAGGGAAACTATGGCTACACCTTC
TRBV6-5	-	TRBJ2-2	-	11	CASLRAGELFF	TGTGCCAGCTTAAGAGCCGGGGAGCTGTTTTTT
TRBV28	TRBD2	TRBJ2-1	-	14	CASSFTSGAGEQFF	TGTGCCAGCAGTTTTACTAGCGGGGCAGGTGAGCAGTTCTTC
TRBV5-1	-	TRBJ1-6	once	16	CASSDKQGSRRSPLHF	TGCGCCAGCAGCGATAAACAGGGATCTCGGCGGTCACCCCTCCACTTT
TRBV5-1	-	TRBJ1-6	-	15	CASSLRDTHNSPLHF	TGCGCCAGCAGCCTCCGGGACACCCATAATTCACCCCTCCACTTT
TRBV7-9	-	TRBJ1-3	-	16	CASSLSTGTGGNTIYF	TGTGCCAGCAGCCTTTCTACAGGGACGGGGGGAAACACCATATATTTT
TRBV7-3	-	TRBJ1-6	-	13	CASSLNENSPLHF	TGTGCCAGCAGCTTAAATGAGAATTCACCCCTCCACTTT
TRBV5-4	-	TRBJ2-7	-	13	CASSSTLGYEQYF	TGTGCCAGCAGCTCGACATTGGGCTACGAGCAGTACTTC
TRBV29-1	TRBD1	TRBJ1-1	-	11	CSGLRGTEAFF	TGCAGCGGTCTCAGGGGGACTGAAGCTTTCTTT
TRBV30	-	TRBJ1-6	-	12	CAWSHSNSPLHF	TGTGCCTGGAGTCATTCGAATTCACCCCTCCACTTT
TRBV27	-	TRBJ2-7	-	12	CASSSTGYEQYF	TGTGCCAGCAGTTCCACCGGTTACGAGCAGTACTTC
TRBV24-1	-	TRBJ1-5	-	16	CATSDLSGENNQPQHF	TGTGCCACCAGTGATTTGTCAGGGGAAAACAATCAGCCCCAGCATTTT
TRBV9	-	TRBJ1-6	-	17	CASSVDLGSGYNSPLHF	TGTGCCAGCAGCGTAGATTTGGGCTCCGGGTATAATTCACCCCTCCACTTT
TRBV28	-	TRBJ1-1	-	14	CASSFIGADTEAFF	TGTGCCAGCAGTTTTATAGGGGCTGACACTGAAGCTTTCTTT
TRBV6-5	TRBD2	TRBJ2-3	-	16	CASSSLTSRVGDTQYF	TGTGCCAGCAGTTCTTTGACTAGCCGCGTAGGAGATACGCAGTATTTT
TRBV28	TRBD1	TRBJ2-1	-	15	CASSFSGTGGNEQFF	TGTGCCAGCAGTTTCTCCGGGACAGGGGGCAATGAGCAGTTCTTC
TRBV6-5	TRBD1	TRBJ2-1	-	15	CASSYRGQGTNEQFF	TGTGCCAGCAGTTACAGGGGACAGGGTACCAATGAGCAGTTCTTC
TRBV7-9	-	TRBJ1-1	once	14	CASSLSGGIGEAFF	TGTGCCAGCAGCTTATCGGGGGGCATTGGTGAAGCTTTCTTT
TRBV29-1	TRBD1	TRBJ1-2	-	13	CSVSDRGLYGYTF	TGCAGCGTGTCGGACAGGGGCCTCTATGGCTACACCTTC
TRBV28	TRBD1	TRBJ2-1	-	16	CASSPRGQGAINEQFF	TGTGCCAGCAGTCCTCGGGGACAGGGGGCCATCAATGAGCAGTTCTTC
TRBV27	-	TRBJ2-1	-	11	CASFSANEQFF	TGTGCCAGTTTTAGCGCCAATGAGCAGTTCTTC
TRBV11-2	-	TRBJ1-4	-	18	CASSLGRGGRTTNEKLFF	TGTGCCAGCAGCTTAGGCCGGGGGGGGAGAACAACTAATGAAAAACTGTTTTTT
TRBV6-5	-	TRBJ2-7	-	15	CASSYRDHPAYEQYF	TGTGCCAGCAGTTACAGGGACCACCCCGCCTACGAGCAGTACTTC
TRBV19	-	TRBJ1-1	-	12	CASTLKNTEAFF	TGTGCCAGTACGCTGAAGAACACTGAAGCTTTCTTT
TRBV27	-	TRBJ2-7	once	13	CASSPGSSSQQYF	TGTGCCAGCAGCCCGGGTAGTTCAAGCCAGCAGTACTTC
TRBV28	TRBD1	TRBJ2-7	-	14	CASSRWTGSYEQYF	TGTGCCAGCAGTAGATGGACAGGCTCCTACGAGCAGTACTTC
TRBV4-2	-	TRBJ1-1	-	11	CASSQGTEAFF	TGTGCCAGCAGCCAAGGGACTGAAGCTTTCTTT
TRBV19	TRBD1	TRBJ2-7	-	14	CASSPDRVTYEQYF	TGTGCCAGTAGCCCGGACAGGGTTACCTACGAGCAGTACTTC
TRBV3-1/TRBV3-2	-	TRBJ2-5	-	14	CASRGGWQGETQYF	TGTGCCAGCAGAGGGGGGTGGCAGGGGGAGACCCAGTACTTC